These 22 T cell receptor beta chains came from one sample sequenced in a study of response to subunit inactivated influenza vaccine. Using its own MiXCR run on the RT-PCR reads, TCRdb lists one record per CDR3 protein. Seen here are some 800,000 distinct CDR3 sequences, approximately 21% observed once, and the top ten hold roughly 10%. The sample was PBMCs from blood, taken roughly 5 days after vaccination. Receptors were obtained from a man aged 50 to 60 who received an inactivated influenza vaccine.

The rearrangement links TRBV10-3 to TRBJ1-2, with TRBD1 as a possible D gene (5 bases). This CDR3 has 12 amino acids. V dropped 3 bases and J dropped 4 bases, with 6 bases sitting between them. Germline V CDR1 and CDR2: ENHRY, SYGVKD. DNA of the CDR3: TGTGCCATCAGTGAAGGGGCCTATGGCTACACCTTC. Protein product: CAISEGAYGYTF.

The rearrangement links TRBV11-2 to TRBJ2-2; either TRBD1 or TRBD2 may fit D (5 bases each). The CDR3 is 15 amino acids. Trimming stripped 5 bases from V and 6 bases from J, with 16 bases between. Germline V CDR1 and CDR2: SGHAT, FQNNGV. Here the CDR3 reads CASSRITGTAGELFF. The CDR3 DNA sequence: TGTGCCAGCAGCCGTATTACGGGGACCGCCGGGGAGCTGTTTTTT.

The chain joins TRBV20-1 to TRBJ2-1, with 10 bases identical to TRBD2. The CDR3 contains 15 residues. With 5 bases clipped from V and 6 bases from J, the junction kept 10 bases outside the gene matches. The germline V gene encodes CDR1 DFQATT and CDR2 SNEGSKA (reference sequence). The CDR3 bases are TGCAGTGCTCGACTTCTAGCGGGGGACGGCAATGAGCAGTTCTTC. This sequence encodes CSARLLAGDGNEQFF.

In its sample, this clonotype was seen a few times. The genes are TRBV27 and TRBJ2-7, with 9 positions matching TRBD1. Germline V CDR1 and CDR2: MNHEY, SMNVEV (reference sequence). Unmatched junction bases numbered 14, after V lost 7 bases and J lost 7 bases. The CDR3 totals 15 residues. For the CDR3, the DNA is TGTGCCAGCAAGGGAGACCGGGACAGGGTATGGGAGCAGTACTTC. Its translation is CASKGDRDRVWEQYF.

V is TRBV6-5 and J is TRBJ2-2, with no clear D. Trimming cost V 2 bases and J 4 bases, with 8 bases left between them. From germline, CDR1 is MNHEY and CDR2 SVGAGI. This CDR3 contains 14 residues. The CDR3 protein is CASSYVGTTGELFF. Here the CDR3 DNA reads TGTGCCAGCAGTTACGTGGGCACCACCGGGGAGCTGTTTTTT.

This clonotype was detected a few times. V gene TRBV5-1 combines with J gene TRBJ2-1; 8 bases agree with TRBD1. The CDR3 spans 15 residues. CDR1 and CDR2 from the germline V gene are SGHRS and YFSETQ. V was clipped by 1 base and J by 8 bases; unmatched bases: 8. The CDR3, as DNA: TGCGCCAGCAGCTTGTATGGACAGGGTCCTGATGAGCAGTTCTTC. The encoded protein is CASSLYGQGPDEQFF.

The J gene is TRBJ1-2, the V gene TRBV6-2 or TRBV6-3; D possibly corresponds to TRBD1 (5 bases). CDR1 is MNHEY and CDR2 is SVGEGT in the germline V gene. The CDR3 has 13 residues. Trimming took 5 bases from V and 6 from J, leaving 13 bases between them. For the CDR3, the DNA is TGTGCCAGCAGTCTCGACAGACGGAATGGCTACACCTTC. The encoded protein is CASSLDRRNGYTF.

The CDR3 sequence: CASSPGEEGKNEQFF. CDR3 bases: TGCGCCAGCAGCCCGGGGGAGGAGGGAAAGAATGAGCAGTTCTTC. This chain uses TRBV4-3 with TRBJ2-1; D may be TRBD2 (6 bases). This CDR3 is built from 15 residues. V was clipped by 4 bases and J by 7 bases, with 17 bases between them. CDR1 is LGHNA and CDR2 is YSLEER in the germline V gene.

In this sample, this clonotype turned up a few times. The gene calls are TRBV18 and TRBJ2-1, with 8 positions matching TRBD2. Germline CDR1 reads KGHSH; CDR2 reads LQKENI. With V trimmed by 3 bases and J by 2 bases, 3 bases remained unmatched. This CDR3 is built from 15 residues. CDR3 bases: TGTGCCAGCTCACCCAGCGGGAGTGCCTACAATGAGCAGTTCTTC. It is translated as CASSPSGSAYNEQFF.

In this sample, this clonotype turned up a few times. The chain couples TRBV12-3 or TRBV12-4 to TRBJ1-3; 9 bases are shared with TRBD1. The CDR3 is 14 amino acids. The V and J ends lost 6 bases and 4 bases, in that order; junction bases with no gene match: 4. The CDR3 is CASRWTGVGNTIYF. DNA of the CDR3: TGTGCCAGCAGGTGGACAGGGGTCGGAAACACCATATATTTT.

The rearrangement links TRBV7-8 to TRBJ2-7; D possibly corresponds to TRBD1 (5 bases). Per germline, CDR1 SGHVS and CDR2 FQNEAQ. The CDR3 has 15 amino acids. V was cut by 5 bases and J by 0 bases, with 14 bases left in between. The CDR3, as DNA: TGTGCCAGCAGCGACCGAAGGACACGCTCCTACGAGCAGTACTTC. Translation: CASSDRRTRSYEQYF.

This chain joins TRBV7-9 and TRBJ2-1; the D is unclear. V was shortened by 1 base and J by 3 bases, with 13 bases between the two germline ends. Germline CDR1 reads SEHNR; CDR2 reads FQNEAQ (reference sequence). The CDR3 covers 16 residues. The CDR3: CASSLDKGYGYNEQFF. The DNA for the CDR3 is TGTGCCAGCAGCTTAGACAAGGGATATGGCTACAATGAGCAGTTCTTC.

The chain is built from TRBV7-9 and TRBJ2-1; D unclear. The ends were cut back, 3 bases at V and 8 bases at J, with 14 bases in the middle. The CDR3 covers 14 residues. Germline loops: CDR1 SEHNR, CDR2 FQNEAQ (reference sequence). The CDR3 reads CASSLMRSKDEQFF. As DNA, the CDR3 is TGTGCCAGCAGCTTGATGAGGTCGAAGGATGAGCAGTTCTTC.

The V gene is TRBV12-3 or TRBV12-4, the J gene TRBJ1-5; D call uncertain. The V gene lost 3 bases and the J gene lost 4 bases, with 13 bases spanning the gap. The CDR3 is 15 amino acids. The CDR3 DNA follows: TGTGCCAGCAGTTTCTCACGGAAACCAAATCAGCCCCAGCATTTT. Its translation: CASSFSRKPNQPQHF.

The J gene is TRBJ2-2, the V gene TRBV15; D remains unclear. Per the germline V gene, CDR1 is LNHNV and CDR2 is YYDKDF (reference sequence). This CDR3 has 14 amino acids. Trimming cost V 0 bases and J 8 bases, with 10 bases left between them. This CDR3 reads CATSRDLTAGELFF. As DNA, the CDR3 is TGTGCCACCAGCAGAGACCTCACGGCGGGGGAGCTGTTTTTT.

This clonotype appeared many times. The rearrangement links TRBV18 to TRBJ2-1; unclear D gene. Looked up from germline, CDR1 is KGHSH and CDR2 is LQKENI. This CDR3 region has 15 residues. Trimming took 2 bases from V and 9 from J, leaving 17 bases between them. The CDR3: CASSPGPPHRSEQFF. The CDR3 DNA follows: TGTGCCAGCTCACCAGGCCCTCCGCATAGGAGTGAGCAGTTCTTC.

This clonotype showed up just a few times. This chain uses TRBV12-3 or TRBV12-4 with TRBJ2-7; 8 nucleotides agree with TRBD2. The CDR3 covers 14 residues. After removal of 5 bases from V and 7 bases from J, the junction contained 10 bases not matched to a gene. The CDR3 region has the DNA TGTGCCAGCAGTGAAAGCGGGAGAACGGGGGAGCAGTACTTC. Translation gives CASSESGRTGEQYF.

V usage is TRBV7-3 and J usage is TRBJ2-2, with D unresolved. CDR3 length equals 14 residues. The germline gives CDR1 SGHTA, CDR2 FQGTGA. Trimming took 2 bases from V and 4 from J, leaving 8 bases between them. CDR3 residues: CASSLGRPTGELFF. In DNA form, the CDR3 reads TGTGCCAGCAGCTTAGGTCGACCCACCGGGGAGCTGTTTTTT.

This clonotype has a handful of counts. The chain has TRBV5-1 and TRBJ2-7; 7 positions match TRBD1. CDR1 is SGHRS, CDR2 YFSETQ, per germline. This CDR3 is 16 amino acids long. Trimming removed 2 bases from V and 3 bases from J; junction bases left unmatched: 11. CDR3 residues: CASSLLEVAGGYEQYF. DNA of the CDR3: TGCGCCAGCAGCTTACTAGAGGTGGCAGGGGGCTACGAGCAGTACTTC.

The chain has TRBV9 and TRBJ2-7; D gene unclear. The V gene's germline CDR1 is SGDLS and CDR2 YYNGEE. Trimming stripped 0 bases from V and 4 bases from J, with 11 bases between. The CDR3 runs 14 residues. For the CDR3, the DNA is TGTGCCAGCAGCGTAGGTTTGACTCCTTACGAGCAGTACTTC. Its protein product is CASSVGLTPYEQYF.

This clonotype was seen more than once but under ten times. J is TRBJ1-6 and V is TRBV5-1; D call uncertain. The CDR3 has 14 residues. V was trimmed by 0 bases and J by 7 bases, leaving 8 bases between them. CDR1 and CDR2 from the germline V gene are SGHRS and YFSETQ. The CDR3 sequence is CASSLANSNSPLHF. As DNA, the CDR3 is TGCGCCAGCAGCTTGGCCAACTCAAATTCACCCCTCCACTTT.

The rearrangement uses TRBV5-6 and TRBJ2-3; D perhaps matches TRBD1 (6 bases). Germline V gives CDR1 SGHDT, CDR2 YYEEEE. V shed 0 bases and J shed 0 bases, with 14 bases lying between them. The CDR3 totals 17 residues. The CDR3, as DNA: TGTGCCAGCAGCTTGGACGAGACAGGTCTCAGCACAGATACGCAGTATTTT. Protein product: CASSLDETGLSTDTQYF.